The 20 T cell receptor beta chains in this list originate from one sample, sequenced in a study of sequential checkpoint blockade in melanoma. The treatment here: randomized to nivolumab then ipilimumab (arm A) or the reverse (arm B). Assay: immunoSEQ multiplex PCR; the TCRdb copy retains only in-frame clones and omits some. Among approximately 20,000 clones listed, over 65% were seen once. The source was tumor tissue (inferred from file names), collected from a patient given nivolumab and ipilimumab in sequence. These receptor sequences come from a human donor with melanoma.

CDR3: CASSTGLRNQPQHF. DNA of the CDR3: TGTGCCAGTAGCACGGGACTGCGGAATCAGCCCCAGCATTTT. This chain connects TRBV19 to TRBJ1-5, with D possibly being TRBD1 (5 bases). Germline V gene sequence: CDR1 LNHDA, CDR2 SQIVND (reference sequence). The CDR3 length is 14 residues. V was pared by 6 bases and J by 4 bases, with 13 bases between.

The V and J genes are TRBV30 and TRBJ1-3; D unclear. V was pared by 4 bases and J by 0 bases, with 10 bases between. Germline V gives CDR1 GTSNPN, CDR2 SVGIG (reference sequence). The CDR3 is made up of 14 amino acids. The CDR3 DNA sequence: TGTGCCTGGACGGTTACAGTCTCTGGAAACACCATATATTTT. Its translation is CAWTVTVSGNTIYF.

The V call is TRBV5-1, the J call TRBJ1-2; D uncertain. V was shortened by 4 bases and J by 4 bases, with 20 bases between the two germline ends. Germline loops: CDR1 SGHRS, CDR2 YFSETQ. The CDR3 consists of 16 residues. The CDR3 DNA follows: TGCGCCAGCAGCCCGACAAGATCGACAAACCCCTATGGCTACACCTTC. Translation: CASSPTRSTNPYGYTF.

This clone was found a few times. V is TRBV10-2 and J is TRBJ1-4; 7 nucleotides line up with TRBD1. J gave up 4 bases and V 6 bases, and 5 bases lay outside the gene matches. Per germline, CDR1 WSHSY and CDR2 SAAADI. The length of the CDR3 is 14 residues. The CDR3 protein is CASRGQLDNEKLFF. CDR3 DNA sequence: TGCGCCAGCAGGGGACAGTTGGATAATGAAAAACTGTTTTTT.

This clone was counted a single time. The chain employs TRBV11-3 and TRBJ2-2, with 7 positions matching TRBD1. V was clipped by 5 bases and J by 1 base; unmatched bases: 10. The germline V gene has CDR1 SGHNT and CDR2 YENEEA. This CDR3 is built from 17 residues. CDR3 loop: CASSLPPGTENTGELFF. In nucleotides, the CDR3 is TGTGCCAGCAGCCTACCACCCGGGACAGAGAACACCGGGGAGCTGTTTTTT.

The chain joins TRBV5-1 to TRBJ1-4; D call uncertain. The CDR3 spans 15 residues. CDR1 is SGHRS and CDR2 is YFSETQ in the germline V gene. V lost 0 bases to trimming and J lost 6 bases, with 12 bases between them. The CDR3 coding sequence is TGCGCCAGCAGCTTGGAGGGCCCGCCGGATGAAAAACTGTTTTTT. Its translation is CASSLEGPPDEKLFF.

The chain combines TRBV19 with TRBJ1-6; D is unresolved. From germline, CDR1 is LNHDA and CDR2 SQIVND (reference sequence). This CDR3 spans 12 amino acids. Deletions cut 1 base from V and 9 bases from J, with 4 bases between. The CDR3 reads CASSIAGSPLHF. As DNA, the CDR3 is TGTGCCAGTAGTATAGCGGGTTCACCCCTCCACTTT.

The rearrangement uses TRBV8-2 and TRBJ1-4. TRBV8-2 is marked as a pseudogene. CDR3 length: 14 amino acids. DNA for the CDR3: TGTGCCAGCGCTCCGCCAGGGAGATACGAAAAACTGTTTTTT. Translating gives CASAPPGRYEKLFF.

The J gene is TRBJ1-1, the V gene TRBV5-1, with a possible D match to TRBD1 (5 bases). Germline V gene lookup returns CDR1 SGHRS and CDR2 YFSETQ. The CDR3 extends over 15 amino acids. V gave up 2 bases and J gave up 1 base, with 12 bases separating them. The CDR3: CASSFRAIGNTEAFF. Here the CDR3 DNA reads TGCGCCAGCAGCTTCAGGGCCATCGGGAACACTGAAGCTTTCTTT.

The CDR3 here is CASSPPTDEKLFF. CDR3 DNA sequence: TGTGCCAGCTCACCACCGACAGATGAAAAACTGTTTTTT. The gene calls are TRBV18 and TRBJ1-4; weak D call: TRBD1 (5 bases). Germline assignment: CDR1 KGHSH and CDR2 LQKENI. The length of the CDR3 is 13 residues. V lost 0 bases and J 6 bases, leaving 5 bases between the germline ends.

The chain joins TRBV30 to TRBJ2-7, with D hard to call. The CDR3 covers 11 residues. Germline V CDR1 and CDR2: GTSNPN, SVGIG (reference sequence). V lost 3 bases and J 6 bases, leaving 9 bases between the germline ends. The CDR3 reads CAWRLRSEQYF. The CDR3, as DNA: TGTGCCTGGAGACTTCGGAGCGAGCAGTACTTC.

V gene TRBV14 combines with J gene TRBJ2-5, with D tentatively TRBD1 (5 bases). CDR3 length: 15 amino acids. Trimming left V 0 bases short and J 5 bases short, with 13 bases between. Germline-derived CDR1 and CDR2 are SGHDN and FVKESK. The CDR3 reads CASSQDLGKGETQYF. The CDR3 DNA sequence: TGTGCCAGCAGCCAAGATTTAGGCAAGGGGGAGACCCAGTACTTC.

This sequence joins TRBV11-3 and TRBJ2-1, with TRBD2 matching 15 bases. The CDR3 extends over 16 amino acids. J lost 6 bases, V lost 3 bases, and 3 bases had no gene match. Looked up from germline, CDR1 is SGHNT and CDR2 is YENEEA. Here the CDR3 reads CASSLRGLAGGNEQFF. The CDR3 bases are TGTGCCAGCAGCTTGAGGGGACTAGCGGGAGGCAATGAGCAGTTCTTC.

The chain couples TRBV6-8 to TRBJ2-5, with D tentatively TRBD2 (7 bases). V lost 0 bases and J 4 bases, leaving 9 bases between the germline ends. The CDR3 spans 14 residues. Germline V gene sequence: CDR1 MNHGY, CDR2 SAAAGT. The CDR3: CASSYSGGGETQYF. CDR3 coding DNA: TGTGCCAGCAGTTACTCGGGAGGGGGAGAGACCCAGTACTTC.

The chain links TRBV30 to TRBJ2-7; weak D call: TRBD2 (5 bases). The ends were cut back, 4 bases at V and 0 bases at J, with 13 bases in the middle. Germline loops: CDR1 GTSNPN, CDR2 SVGIG (reference sequence). The CDR3 has 14 residues. The CDR3 spells CAWKYPGSSYEQYF. The CDR3 region has the DNA TGTGCCTGGAAATACCCGGGGAGCTCCTACGAGCAGTACTTC.

V is TRBV11-3 and J is TRBJ2-3; weak D call: TRBD1 (6 bases). The CDR3 runs 15 residues. V dropped 5 bases and J dropped 0 bases, with 12 bases sitting between them. Germline CDR1 is SGHNT and CDR2 is YENEEA. The CDR3 nucleotides read TGTGCCAGCAGCCCCAACAGGGCAAGCACAGATACGCAGTATTTT. Protein sequence: CASSPNRASTDTQYF.

This clone was recorded a few times. The chain has TRBV29-1 and TRBJ1-1; maybe TRBD1 (6 bases). V shed 1 base and J shed 6 bases, with 12 bases lying between them. Germline-derived CDR1 and CDR2 are SQVTM and ANQGSEA. This CDR3 has 13 residues. The CDR3 DNA follows: TGCAGCGTTGAAGGTTTAGGGGGAGCTGAAGCTTTCTTT. Translated: CSVEGLGGAEAFF.

The chain uses TRBV18 and TRBJ2-2; D is unclear. Germline V lookup: CDR1 KGHSH, CDR2 LQKENI. Trimming pared 6 bases from V and 4 bases from J, leaving 9 bases between. The CDR3 is made up of 13 amino acids. CDR3 coding DNA: TGTGCCAGCTCGTTCGTGGGCACCGGGGAGCTGTTTTTT. Translating it yields CASSFVGTGELFF. Variable domain in full (rest from reference TRBV18 and TRBJ2-2): NAGVMQNPRHLVRRRGQEARLRCSPMKGHSHVYWYRQLPEEGLKFMVYLQKENIIDESGMPKERFSAEFPKEGPSILRIQQVVRGDSAAYFCASSFVGTGELFFGEGSRLTVL.

The chain joins TRBV7-8 to TRBJ2-7, with 9 bases identical to TRBD1. Germline lookup yields CDR1 SGHVS and CDR2 FQNEAQ. The CDR3 runs to 16 residues. V shed 5 bases and J 5 bases; nucleotides not matched to a gene: 13. CDR3 region: CASSQSHGTGLDEQYF. In DNA, the CDR3 is TGTGCCAGCAGCCAAAGCCACGGGACAGGGCTAGACGAGCAGTACTTC. Variable domain in full (rest from reference TRBV7-8 and TRBJ2-7): GAGVSQSPRYKVAKRGQDVALRCDPISGHVSLFWYQQALGQGPEFLTYFQNEAQLDKSGLPSDRFFAERPEGSVSTLKIQRTQQEDSAVYLCASSQSHGTGLDEQYFGPGTRLTVT.

The CDR3 here is CASRASGGTVGGEQFF. DNA for the CDR3: TGTGCCAGCAGGGCTAGCGGGGGGACCGTCGGAGGCGAGCAGTTCTTC. The chain recombines TRBV11-3 with TRBJ2-1, with 11 bases matching TRBD2. With V trimmed by 6 bases and J by 10 bases, 14 bases remained unmatched. CDR1 is SGHNT and CDR2 is YENEEA in the germline V gene. The CDR3 runs to 16 residues.